These 31 T cell receptor beta chains share one sample of origin, sequenced in a study of blood T cell repertoires in COVID-19. TCRdb's table, derived via immunoSEQ multiplex PCR, lists solely in-frame clones and lacks some. The table lists some 220,000 clones, roughly 80% of them singletons. Sequences were obtained from peripheral blood. The receptors derive from a woman aged 70 to 79 with COVID-19, enrolled during active disease.

V gene TRBV5-4 combines with J gene TRBJ2-3; D not certain. The germline V and J ends were trimmed by 0 bases and 4 bases, with 3 bases remaining between them. The CDR3 is 12 residues long. CDR1 is SGHNT, CDR2 YYREEE, per germline (reference sequence). The CDR3 spells CASSLVSDTQYF. CDR3 nucleotides: TGTGCCAGCAGCTTGGTATCAGATACGCAGTATTTT.

The chain links TRBV3-1 (or the pseudogene TRBV3-2) to TRBJ1-2; TRBD1 matches 10 bases. V gave up 4 bases and J gave up 7 bases; unmatched junction bases: 9. The germline CDR1 and CDR2 sequences are LGHDT and YNNKEL (reference sequence). The CDR3 is 15 residues long. The DNA of the CDR3 is TGTGCCAGCAGCCCGACCGGGACAGGGGACCGTGGCTACACCTTC. Residues: CASSPTGTGDRGYTF.

This chain uses TRBV19 with TRBJ1-5; D is perhaps TRBD1 (5 bases). The CDR3 sequence is 16 residues long. Germline V gene sequence: CDR1 LNHDA, CDR2 SQIVND (reference sequence). The V end was cut by 3 bases, the J end by 2 bases, with 14 bases between. For the CDR3, the DNA is TGTGCCAGTAGTATTATTGGAGACAGACGCAATCAGCCCCAGCATTTT. Protein product: CASSIIGDRRNQPQHF.

The CDR3 nucleotides read TGCGCCAGCAGCTTGGGGACAGGGGGCTGGGAGCAGTACTTC. This sequence encodes CASSLGTGGWEQYF. The rearrangement uses TRBV5-1 and TRBJ2-7; TRBD1 matches at 11 bases. V was pared by 0 bases and J by 7 bases, with 3 bases of the junction left unmatched. CDR1 is SGHRS, CDR2 YFSETQ, per germline. CDR3 size: 14 residues.

The chain carries TRBV24-1 and TRBJ2-3; possibly TRBD1 for D (5 bases). CDR1 is KGHDR, CDR2 SFDVKD, per germline. The CDR3 runs to 14 residues. Trimming left V 1 base short and J 6 bases short, with 10 bases between. The chain's CDR3 is CATSDLGDLDTQYF. CDR3 in DNA: TGTGCCACCAGTGATTTAGGGGATTTGGATACGCAGTATTTT.

The chain carries TRBV28 and TRBJ1-1; D call uncertain. Trimming shortened V by 6 bases and J by 0 bases, and 17 bases separated the two germline ends. The CDR3 is 16 amino acids. Germline-derived CDR1 and CDR2 are MDHEN and SYDVKM. CDR3 nucleotide sequence: TGTGCCAGCAGCTCCTCAACAGACCTCATGAACACTGAAGCTTTCTTT. Protein sequence: CASSSSTDLMNTEAFF.

The rearrangement links TRBV28 to TRBJ1-6; possibly TRBD1 for D (5 bases). The V gene's germline CDR1 is MDHEN and CDR2 SYDVKM. The CDR3 runs to 13 residues. Trimming took 8 bases from V and 0 from J, leaving 5 bases between them. CDR3 sequence: CASQGSYNSPLHF. As DNA, the CDR3 is TGTGCCAGCCAGGGCTCCTATAATTCACCCCTCCACTTT.

This rearrangement joins TRBV18 to TRBJ2-5; 11 bases are shared with TRBD2. The germline V gene encodes CDR1 KGHSH and CDR2 LQKENI. J gave up 5 bases and V 4 bases, and 9 bases lay outside the gene matches. The CDR3 covers 16 residues. The CDR3 DNA is TGTGCCAGCTCACTCCTTCTAGCGGGAGGCCGGGAGACCCAGTACTTC. Amino acids: CASSLLLAGGRETQYF.

This clone was observed once. This rearrangement joins TRBV19 to TRBJ1-5, with 8 bases fitting TRBD1. The CDR3 runs 17 residues. Germline CDR1 is LNHDA and CDR2 is SQIVND (reference sequence). Losses at the gene ends were 7 bases for V and 0 bases for J; bases not matched to a gene: 11. The CDR3, as DNA: TGTGCCAGTAACCCCCTAGGGACAGGATATAGCAATCAGCCCCAGCATTTT. It is translated as CASNPLGTGYSNQPQHF.

This clone was observed a handful of times. The J gene is TRBJ1-1, the V gene TRBV6-2 or TRBV6-3; tentative D call: TRBD1 (5 bases). Deletions cut 6 bases from V and 3 bases from J, with 17 bases between. Germline assignment: CDR1 MNHEY and CDR2 SVGEGT. The CDR3 runs 15 residues. CDR3 nucleotide sequence: TGTGCCAGCAGCCCTCATCAGGGAGGATACACTGAAGCTTTCTTT. Its protein product is CASSPHQGGYTEAFF.

This chain joins TRBV7-2 and TRBJ2-1; D uncertain. Germline V gives CDR1 SGHTA, CDR2 FQGNSA. The V end lost 5 bases, the J end lost 8 bases, and 7 bases lay between the germline ends. This CDR3 region has 11 residues. CDR3 DNA: TGTGCCAGCAGCCCCGGTTATGAGCAGTTCTTC. Encoded protein: CASSPGYEQFF.

The gene calls are TRBV4-1 and TRBJ2-7; TRBD2 aligns across 12 bases. This CDR3 comprises 17 residues. The junction had 10 bases not matched to a gene; V was cut back by 3 bases and J by 4 bases. Looked up from germline, CDR1 is MGHRA and CDR2 is YSYEKL. CDR3 sequence: CASSQASSSGREYEQYF. The CDR3 DNA reads as TGCGCCAGCAGCCAGGCTAGCTCTAGCGGGAGGGAGTACGAGCAGTACTTC.

This clone occurred a few times. V usage is TRBV7-9 and J usage is TRBJ1-2; TRBD1 matches at 8 bases. The junction had 4 bases not matched to a gene; V was cut back by 4 bases and J by 0 bases. Germline-derived CDR1 and CDR2 are SEHNR and FQNEAQ (reference sequence). This CDR3 has 15 residues. The CDR3 sequence: CASSSAGGANYGYTF. The CDR3 coding sequence is TGTGCCAGCAGCTCCGCAGGGGGCGCTAACTATGGCTACACCTTC.

The table lists this clone with a few counts. The chain carries TRBV12-5 and TRBJ2-7; 7 positions match TRBD2. The CDR3 has 15 residues. Trimming at V came to 0 bases and at J to 6 bases, leaving 8 bases not matched to a gene. Per germline, CDR1 LGHNT and CDR2 FRNRAP. The CDR3 is CASGLVSGGPIEQYF. The CDR3 bases are TGTGCTAGTGGTTTGGTATCGGGGGGTCCGATCGAGCAGTACTTC.

The genes are TRBV7-2 and TRBJ1-5, with 9 bases fitting TRBD1. V lost 5 bases and J lost 7; bases outside the gene matches: 6. The V gene's germline CDR1 is SGHTA and CDR2 FQGNSA. This CDR3 contains 14 residues. CDR3 coding DNA: TGTGCCAGCAGCAAGGACAGGGGAGGCCAGCCCCAGCATTTT. Its translation is CASSKDRGGQPQHF.

The V call is TRBV28, the J call TRBJ1-1; D might be TRBD1 (5 bases). The CDR3 covers 12 residues. CDR1 and CDR2 from the germline V gene are MDHEN and SYDVKM. V lost 4 bases and J 10 bases, leaving 13 bases between the germline ends. In DNA form, the CDR3 reads TGTGCCAGCAGTTATCGATGGGGCGGAGCTTTCTTT. Its protein product is CASSYRWGGAFF. The full variable domain, its missing parts supplied by reference TRBV28 and TRBJ1-1, is DVKVTQSSRYLVKRTGEKVFLECVQDMDHENMFWYRQDPGLGLRLIYFSYDVKMKEKGDIPEGYSVSREKKERFSLILESASTNQTSMYLCASSYRWGGAFFGQGTRLTVV.

The chain carries TRBV28 and TRBJ2-1, with 16 bases identical to TRBD2. The CDR3 spans 16 residues. With 6 bases clipped from V and 9 bases from J, the junction kept 8 bases outside the gene matches. CDR1 is MDHEN and CDR2 is SYDVKM in the germline V gene. In DNA, the CDR3 is TGTGCCAGCAGGCGATCCGGGACTAGCGGGAGGGGTGAGCAGTTCTTC. This gives the protein CASRRSGTSGRGEQFF.

Only a few counts were recorded for this clone. The chain recombines TRBV9 with TRBJ2-3; D possibly corresponds to TRBD2 (6 bases). The CDR3 sequence is 15 residues long. In germline, CDR1 is SGDLS, CDR2 YYNGEE. V lost 2 bases and J 1 base, leaving 11 bases between the germline ends. The CDR3 region is CASSVSTGGTDTQYF. The CDR3 bases are TGTGCCAGCAGCGTCAGTACGGGAGGCACAGATACGCAGTATTTT. Full variable domain (rest looked up from reference TRBV9 and TRBJ2-3): DSGVTQTPKHLITATGQRVTLRCSPRSGDLSVYWYQQSLDQGLQFLIQYYNGEERAKGNILERFSAQQFPDLHSELNLSSLELGDSALYFCASSVSTGGTDTQYFGPGTRLTVL.

The chain combines TRBV30 with TRBJ2-3, with 7 positions matching TRBD2. The CDR3 consists of 13 residues. The germline gives CDR1 GTSNPN, CDR2 SVGIG (reference sequence). The trim removed 7 bases at V and 6 bases at J, leaving 10 bases unmatched. CDR3 coding DNA: TGTGCCTCTAGCGGCCTTTCATGGGATACGCAGTATTTT. Amino acids: CASSGLSWDTQYF.

This chain joins TRBV29-1 and TRBJ1-2, with 9 positions matching TRBD1. The CDR3 is 12 amino acids. J was trimmed by 6 bases and V by 6 bases; bases with no gene match: 5. Germline CDR1 SQVTM, CDR2 ANQGSEA. CDR3 nucleotides: TGCAGCGTGGGGACAGGGATCCATGGCTACACCTTC. This translates into CSVGTGIHGYTF.

J is TRBJ1-3 and V is TRBV7-2, with 10 positions matching TRBD1. The CDR3 contains 16 residues. With V trimmed by 1 base and J by 0 bases, 0 bases remained unmatched. Per the germline V gene, CDR1 is SGHTA and CDR2 is FQGNSA. CDR3 nucleotide sequence: TGTGCCAGCAGCTTAGGGGACAGGGGCTCTGGAAACACCATATATTTT. Amino acids: CASSLGDRGSGNTIYF.

This chain connects TRBV5-4 to TRBJ2-3; the D gene is possibly TRBD2 (5 bases). Between the trimmed V and J ends, which lost 5 bases and 10 bases, there was a span of 23 bases. Looked up from germline, CDR1 is SGHNT and CDR2 is YYREEE (reference sequence). CDR3 length equals 15 residues. The CDR3 loop is CASSSPPLASGAQYF. The CDR3, as DNA: TGTGCCAGCAGTTCGCCGCCCCTAGCTAGTGGTGCGCAGTATTTT.

The CDR3 spells CASSTGQRAEAFF. CDR3 bases: TGTGCCAGCAGTACGGGACAGCGAGCTGAAGCTTTCTTT. The chain uses TRBV6-6 and TRBJ1-1; 7 nucleotides line up with TRBD1. The germline CDR1 and CDR2 sequences are MNHNY and SVGAGI (reference sequence). The CDR3 sequence is 13 residues long. The junction had 6 bases not matched to a gene; V was cut back by 5 bases and J by 6 bases.

V and J are TRBV27 and TRBJ1-6, with 11 bases fitting TRBD1. This CDR3 spans 16 amino acids. Trimming at V came to 1 base and at J to 7 bases, leaving 3 bases not matched to a gene. Germline CDR1 reads MNHEY; CDR2 reads SMNVEV (reference sequence). The CDR3 protein is CASSLYGQGANSPLHF. CDR3 DNA: TGTGCCAGCAGTTTATACGGACAGGGGGCGAATTCACCCCTCCACTTT.

The chain is built from TRBV7-2 and TRBJ2-5; a possible D gene is TRBD1 (6 bases). CDR3 length: 13 amino acids. The germline V and J ends were trimmed by 5 bases and 2 bases, with 9 bases remaining between them. CDR1 SGHTA and CDR2 FQGNSA come from the germline V gene. The CDR3, as DNA: TGTGCCAGCAGCCGGGGACATCAAGAGACCCAGTACTTC. Its translation is CASSRGHQETQYF.

This clone showed up many times. The V and J genes are TRBV5-1 and TRBJ2-7, with TRBD2 matching 11 bases. This CDR3 region has 15 residues. With V trimmed by 0 bases and J by 7 bases, 6 bases remained unmatched. Germline loops: CDR1 SGHRS, CDR2 YFSETQ. CDR3 in DNA: TGCGCCAGCAGCTTGGCCCTAGCGGGAGGACGGGAGCAGTACTTC. Its protein product is CASSLALAGGREQYF. The full variable domain, in which reference TRBV5-1 and TRBJ2-7 provide the parts outside the CDR3, is KAGVTQTPRYLIKTRGQQVTLSCSPISGHRSVSWYQQTPGQGLQFLFEYFSETQRNKGNFPGRFSGRQFSNSRSEMNVSTLELGDSALYLCASSLALAGGREQYFGPGTRLTVT.

This clone was counted a few times. This chain connects TRBV28 to TRBJ2-3; weak D call: TRBD2 (5 bases). V dropped 2 bases and J dropped 0 bases, with 12 bases sitting between them. This CDR3 contains 16 residues. CDR1 MDHEN and CDR2 SYDVKM come from the germline V gene. CDR3 bases: TGTGCCAGCAGTTTAATCCAGCGGACTAGCACAGATACGCAGTATTTT. Translated: CASSLIQRTSTDTQYF.

This chain uses TRBV3-1 (or the pseudogene TRBV3-2) with TRBJ2-3; D uncertain. This CDR3 has 12 amino acids. Germline lookup yields CDR1 LGHDT and CDR2 YNNKEL (reference sequence). V gave up 3 bases and J gave up 2 bases, with 3 bases separating them. The CDR3 nucleotides are TGTGCCAGCAGCCATCACACAGATACGCAGTATTTT. As protein: CASSHHTDTQYF.

V is TRBV7-9 and J is TRBJ2-1; 9 bases are a match to TRBD2. CDR3 length: 17 amino acids. J was trimmed by 2 bases and V by 5 bases; bases with no gene match: 10. Germline V gene sequence: CDR1 SEHNR, CDR2 FQNEAQ (reference sequence). The CDR3 region has the DNA TGTGCCAGCAGCCCTCCTTTGCGGGAGGGCCCCTACAATGAGCAGTTCTTC. Translating gives CASSPPLREGPYNEQFF.

The V call is TRBV27, the J call TRBJ1-1; 11 nucleotides match TRBD1. Germline CDR1 and CDR2: MNHEY and SMNVEV (reference sequence). V lost 7 bases to trimming and J lost 8 bases; unmatched junction nucleotides: 6. CDR3 length: 13 amino acids. CDR3 nucleotide sequence: TGTGCCAGCAAAAACGGGGACAGGGGGGAAGCTTTCTTT. As protein: CASKNGDRGEAFF.

This clone occurred once. This chain uses TRBV30 with TRBJ2-7, with D unclear. The ends were cut back, 3 bases at V and 0 bases at J, with 6 bases in the middle. Germline V CDR1 and CDR2: GTSNPN, SVGIG (reference sequence). CDR3 length equals 12 residues. The CDR3 region has the DNA TGTGCCTGGAGCTCCGGCTCCTACGAGCAGTACTTC. Translated: CAWSSGSYEQYF.